The 25 T cell receptor beta chains presented below share a single source sample, sequenced in a study of T cell responses to AZD1222 COVID-19 vaccine. The data were produced by immunoSEQ multiplex PCR, yet TCRdb's version contains in-frame clones alone and is incomplete. This sample carries some 130,000 clones, 70% to 90% of them seen once, and the ten largest clones take about 1.5%. Sequencing used peripheral blood, obtained on day 0 of AZD1222 vaccination. Receptor source: an adult in good health.

The CDR3: CASSLGTVVTEQYF. For the CDR3, the DNA is TGTGCCAGCTCACTCGGGACCGTTGTTACCGAGCAGTACTTC. This chain links TRBV18 with TRBJ2-7, with D perhaps given as TRBD1 or TRBD2 (5 bases each). The CDR3 consists of 14 residues. The V end lost 4 bases, the J end lost 6 bases, and 16 bases lay between the germline ends. The germline V gene has CDR1 KGHSH and CDR2 LQKENI.

This clone was detected once. The chain couples TRBV19 to TRBJ1-1, with D hard to call. This CDR3 has 14 residues. V was clipped by 3 bases and J by 0 bases, with 8 bases between them. The V gene's germline CDR1 is LNHDA and CDR2 SQIVND (reference sequence). This chain's CDR3 is CASSITGMNTEAFF. CDR3 bases: TGTGCCAGTAGTATTACGGGGATGAACACTGAAGCTTTCTTT.

About this clone: Additional DNA sequences in this sample encode the identical CDR3. The gene calls are TRBV7-2 and TRBJ2-3; D unclear. The germline V and J ends were trimmed by 2 bases and 6 bases, with 6 bases remaining between them. Looked up from germline, CDR1 is SGHTA and CDR2 is FQGNSA. CDR3 length equals 12 residues. This CDR3 reads CASSLYGDTQYF. The CDR3 region has the DNA TGTGCCAGCAGCTTATACGGGGATACGCAGTATTTT.

V gene TRBV9 combines with J gene TRBJ1-3; 9 nucleotides align to TRBD1. V lost 0 bases, J lost 10 bases, and 8 bases stayed unmatched. The CDR3 totals 15 residues. Germline CDR1 and CDR2: SGDLS and YYNGEE. The CDR3 spells CASSVGTGDTGTIYF. The DNA of the CDR3 is TGTGCCAGCAGCGTAGGGACAGGGGACACCGGGACCATATATTTT.

This clone was found once. V is TRBV11-2 and J is TRBJ1-2; tentative D call: TRBD1 (6 bases). There are 14 residues in the CDR3. V lost 0 bases, J lost 4 bases, and 9 bases lay in between. From germline, CDR1 is SGHAT and CDR2 FQNNGV. The CDR3 here is CASSLDRGGYGYTF. The CDR3 DNA reads as TGTGCCAGCAGCTTAGACAGGGGAGGCTATGGCTACACCTTC. The whole variable domain, filled in from reference TRBV11-2 and TRBJ1-2, reads EAGVAQSPRYKIIEKRQSVAFWCNPISGHATLYWYQQILGQGPKLLIQFQNNGVVDDSQLPKDRFSAERLKGVDSTLKIQPAKLEDSAVYLCASSLDRGGYGYTFGSGTRLTVV.

This sequence joins TRBV18 and TRBJ1-2; the D is unclear. V lost 0 bases to trimming and J lost 7 bases, with 15 bases between them. Looked up from germline, CDR1 is KGHSH and CDR2 is LQKENI. This CDR3 has 15 amino acids. The CDR3 region is CASSPPEGPRSGYTF. The DNA of the CDR3 is TGTGCCAGCTCACCACCGGAGGGCCCCCGGAGTGGCTACACCTTC. The variable domain in full, completed from reference TRBV18 and TRBJ1-2, reads NAGVMQNPRHLVRRRGQEARLRCSPMKGHSHVYWYRQLPEEGLKFMVYLQKENIIDESGMPKERFSAEFPKEGPSILRIQQVVRGDSAAYFCASSPPEGPRSGYTFGSGTRLTVV.

V usage is TRBV6-5 and J usage is TRBJ1-2; D is unclear. The CDR3 consists of 14 residues. V lost 7 bases and J lost 0, with 12 bases in between. Looked up from germline, CDR1 is MNHEY and CDR2 is SVGAGI. The CDR3 sequence is CASTTIRANYGYTF. The DNA of the CDR3 is TGTGCCAGCACTACAATTCGGGCTAACTATGGCTACACCTTC.

The chain carries TRBV16 and TRBJ1-2; D not certain. CDR3 length: 14 residues. Germline V gives CDR1 KGHSY, CDR2 FQNENV. V was shortened by 0 bases and J by 1 base, with 6 bases between the two germline ends. CDR3 coding DNA: TGTGCCAGCAGCCAATCTGCGGGTAACTATGGCTACACCTTC. Protein: CASSQSAGNYGYTF. The variable domain in full, completed from reference TRBV16 and TRBJ1-2, reads GEEVAQTPKHLVRGEGQKAKLYCAPIKGHSYVFWYQQVLKNEFKFLISFQNENVFDETGMPKERFSAKCLPNSPCSLEIQATKLEDSAVYFCASSQSAGNYGYTFGSGTRLTVV.

The chain has TRBV11-3 and TRBJ1-1, with 7 bases lining up with TRBD1. After removal of 5 bases from V and 3 bases from J, the junction contained 3 bases not matched to a gene. Germline assignment: CDR1 SGHNT and CDR2 YENEEA. This CDR3 is built from 13 residues. The CDR3 DNA sequence: TGTGCCAGCAGCCGCAGGGGGGACACTGAAGCTTTCTTT. This encodes CASSRRGDTEAFF.

V gene TRBV15 combines with J gene TRBJ1-1; TRBD1 matches 9 bases. V lost 3 bases, J lost 0 bases, and 5 bases stayed unmatched. From germline, CDR1 is LNHNV and CDR2 YYDKDF (reference sequence). This CDR3 is built from 16 residues. CDR3 amino acids: CATSRRTGALNTEAFF. CDR3 nucleotides: TGTGCCACCAGCAGGCGGACAGGGGCGTTGAACACTGAAGCTTTCTTT. Drawing the rest from reference TRBV15 and TRBJ1-1, the complete variable domain is DAMVIQNPRYQVTQFGKPVTLSCSQTLNHNVMYWYQQKSSQAPKLLFHYYDKDFNNEADTPDNFQSRRPNTSFCFLDIRSPGLGDTAMYLCATSRRTGALNTEAFFGQGTRLTVV.

This chain joins TRBV11-3 and TRBJ1-1; D is unresolved. V shed 3 bases and J shed 1 base, with 6 bases lying between them. Germline V gene sequence: CDR1 SGHNT, CDR2 YENEEA. The CDR3 runs 13 residues. The CDR3 protein is CASSFDWNTEAFF. CDR3 bases: TGTGCCAGCAGCTTCGACTGGAACACTGAAGCTTTCTTT.

The gene calls are TRBV15 and TRBJ2-7, with D tentatively TRBD2 (6 bases). V lost 5 bases and J lost 9, with 14 bases in between. This CDR3 has 12 residues. In germline, CDR1 is LNHNV, CDR2 YYDKDF (reference sequence). The CDR3 here is CATSGGAPGQYF. CDR3 DNA: TGTGCCACCAGCGGAGGGGCCCCTGGGCAGTACTTC.

This rearrangement joins TRBV28 to TRBJ1-3; weak D call: TRBD1 (6 bases). Germline loops: CDR1 MDHEN, CDR2 SYDVKM. V was shortened by 6 bases and J by 0 bases, with 15 bases between the two germline ends. This CDR3 comprises 16 residues. For the CDR3, the DNA is TGTGCCAGCAGCGTTGTGGACAGCCGCTCTGGAAACACCATATATTTT. Protein: CASSVVDSRSGNTIYF. The whole variable domain, remainder taken from reference TRBV28 and TRBJ1-3, is DVKVTQSSRYLVKRTGEKVFLECVQDMDHENMFWYRQDPGLGLRLIYFSYDVKMKEKGDIPEGYSVSREKKERFSLILESASTNQTSMYLCASSVVDSRSGNTIYFGEGSWLTVV.

The chain links TRBV11-3 to TRBJ2-3; perhaps TRBD1 as D (6 bases). CDR3 length equals 15 residues. The germline CDR1 and CDR2 sequences are SGHNT and YENEEA. V shed 6 bases and J shed 2 bases, with 15 bases lying between them. In DNA, the CDR3 is TGTGCCAGCAGTCGTACAGGGCTTGTCACAGATACGCAGTATTTT. It translates to CASSRTGLVTDTQYF.

The rearrangement uses TRBV6-2 or TRBV6-3 and TRBJ1-1; D uncertain. Between the trimmed V and J ends, which lost 0 bases and 4 bases, there was a span of 9 bases. CDR3 size: 14 residues. Germline lookup yields CDR1 MNHEY and CDR2 SVGEGT. This CDR3 is CASSYSGRATEAFF. DNA for the CDR3: TGTGCCAGCAGTTACTCTGGGAGAGCCACTGAAGCTTTCTTT.

The chain recombines TRBV4-3 with TRBJ2-2, with TRBD2 matching 8 bases. Germline lookup yields CDR1 LGHNA and CDR2 YSLEER. V shed 5 bases and J 9 bases; nucleotides not matched to a gene: 5. The CDR3 runs 13 residues. CDR3 residues: CASSGTSGRELFF. In DNA, the CDR3 is TGCGCCAGCAGCGGCACTAGCGGCAGGGAGCTGTTTTTT.

The chain links TRBV4-1 to TRBJ1-5; maybe TRBD1 (6 bases). The CDR3 is 14 amino acids. Per the germline V gene, CDR1 is MGHRA and CDR2 is YSYEKL. V was clipped by 4 bases and J by 1 base, with 8 bases between them. In nucleotides, the CDR3 is TGCGCCAGCAGCCCCAGGGGAAGCAATCAGCCCCAGCATTTT. Translating gives CASSPRGSNQPQHF.

A single count supports this clone. Other nucleotide sequences in the sample specify the same CDR3. This sequence joins TRBV5-1 and TRBJ1-5; 9 positions agree with TRBD1. The V gene end was trimmed by 4 bases and the J gene end by 4 bases; junction bases not matched to a gene: 3. The CDR3 consists of 14 residues. Looked up from germline, CDR1 is SGHRS and CDR2 is YFSETQ. The CDR3 reads CASSQTGGNQPQHF. CDR3 DNA: TGCGCCAGCAGCCAGACAGGGGGAAATCAGCCCCAGCATTTT.

This sequence joins TRBV19 and TRBJ2-7; D perhaps matches TRBD2 (6 bases). The V gene's germline CDR1 is LNHDA and CDR2 SQIVND (reference sequence). The V end was cut by 8 bases, the J end by 1 base, with 15 bases between. The CDR3 contains 14 residues. The CDR3 protein is CASGEAGPSYEQYF. For the CDR3, the DNA is TGTGCCAGTGGGGAGGCAGGACCGTCCTACGAGCAGTACTTC.

The V call is TRBV20-1, the J call TRBJ2-7; D call uncertain. This CDR3 contains 11 residues. V was cut by 3 bases and J by 3 bases, with 6 bases left in between. Germline CDR1 DFQATT, CDR2 SNEGSKA (reference sequence). The CDR3 is CSARNSYEQYF. CDR3 nucleotide sequence: TGCAGTGCTAGGAACAGCTACGAGCAGTACTTC.

The chain employs TRBV27 and TRBJ2-7; D unclear. Deletions cut 0 bases from V and 10 bases from J, with 19 bases between. The CDR3 length is 15 residues. The V gene's germline CDR1 is MNHEY and CDR2 SMNVEV (reference sequence). CDR3 DNA: TGTGCCAGCAGTTTATCCCTCCCTCAACTACCCGCCCAGTACTTC. This encodes CASSLSLPQLPAQYF.

This rearrangement joins TRBV4-2 to TRBJ2-5; 9 nucleotides match TRBD2. This CDR3 region has 17 residues. Trimming took 0 bases from V and 6 from J; bases not matched to a gene: 11. Germline V gives CDR1 LGHNA, CDR2 YNFKEQ. The CDR3 sequence: CASSQEPVLAGQKTQYF. DNA for the CDR3: TGTGCCAGCAGCCAAGAACCCGTCCTAGCGGGGCAAAAGACCCAGTACTTC.

This clone appeared once. J is TRBJ2-1 and V is TRBV24-1; the D gene is possibly TRBD2 (5 bases). CDR1 is KGHDR and CDR2 is SFDVKD in the germline V gene. Trimming pared 2 bases from V and 10 bases from J, leaving 14 bases between. The CDR3 contains 14 residues. This CDR3 is CATSDSGLTEEQFF. The CDR3 DNA sequence: TGTGCCACCAGTGATTCCGGACTTACCGAGGAGCAGTTCTTC.

J is TRBJ1-5 and V is TRBV6-5; D uncertain. Trimming removed 3 bases at V and 0 bases at J, with 9 bases between. The CDR3 spans 15 residues. Germline V gives CDR1 MNHEY, CDR2 SVGAGI. CDR3 protein: CASSYDGNSNQPQHF. In nucleotides, the CDR3 is TGTGCCAGCAGTTATGACGGCAATAGCAATCAGCCCCAGCATTTT.

The chain employs TRBV3-1 (or the pseudogene TRBV3-2) and TRBJ2-5; the D is unclear. Trimming left V 0 bases short and J 1 base short, with 3 bases between. Germline assignment: CDR1 LGHDT and CDR2 YNNKEL (reference sequence). The CDR3 loop spans 13 amino acids. CDR3 bases: TGTGCCAGCAGCCAAGAAGCCCAAGAGACCCAGTACTTC. Its translation: CASSQEAQETQYF.